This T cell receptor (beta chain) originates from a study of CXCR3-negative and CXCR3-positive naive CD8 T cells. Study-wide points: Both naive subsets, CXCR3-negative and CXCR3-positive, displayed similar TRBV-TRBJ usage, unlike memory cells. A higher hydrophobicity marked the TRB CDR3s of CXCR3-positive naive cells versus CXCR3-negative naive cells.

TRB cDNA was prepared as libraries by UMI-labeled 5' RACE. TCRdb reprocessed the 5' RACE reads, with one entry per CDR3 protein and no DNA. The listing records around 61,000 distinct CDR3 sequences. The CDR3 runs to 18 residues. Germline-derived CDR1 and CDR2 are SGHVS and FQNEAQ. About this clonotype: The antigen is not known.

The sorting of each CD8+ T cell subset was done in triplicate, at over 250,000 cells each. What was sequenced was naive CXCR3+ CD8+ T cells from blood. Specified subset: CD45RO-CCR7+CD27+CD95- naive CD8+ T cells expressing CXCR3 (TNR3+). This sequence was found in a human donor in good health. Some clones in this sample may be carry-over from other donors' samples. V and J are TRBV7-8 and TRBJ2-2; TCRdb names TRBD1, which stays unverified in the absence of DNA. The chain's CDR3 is CAGLGDRGPNSNTGELFF.